The rows below give T cell receptor beta chains drawn from one sample of a study of blood T cell repertoires in COVID-19. Method: immunoSEQ multiplex PCR; TCRdb's copy keeps in-frame clones and lacks some. The repertoire holds some 300,000 clones, about nine tenths seen once, with about 4.2% in the top ten. The sample was PBMCs or T cells enriched from blood (not recorded which). The source of these receptors is a young man who had recovered from COVID-19. CDR3s include the opening cysteine and the closing phenylalanine or tryptophan. A D gene is named only where the DNA matches it firmly. Expanded clones get a size class; other rows say once, few or many, or leave the size out.

>TRBD1|TRBV5-7|-|TRBJ1-2
TGTGCCAGCAGCATCACAGGGGGCGGCTATGGCTACACCTTC
CASSITGGGYGYTF
>-|TRBV7-9|-|TRBJ1-1
TGTGCCAGCAGCTTAGCTTATTCGGGCACTGAAGCTTTCTTT
CASSLAYSGTEAFF
>-|TRBV30|-|TRBJ2-7
TGTGCCTGGAGTGCAGACAGGTCCTACGAGCAGTACTTC
CAWSADRSYEQYF
>-|TRBV5-6|-|TRBJ1-2
TGTGCCAGCAGCTTGGACAGGGCCTATGGCTACACCTTC
CASSLDRAYGYTF
>-|TRBV5-1|-|TRBJ1-2
TGCGCCAGCAGCTTGACCCCCACTACTAACTATGGCTACACCTTC
CASSLTPTTNYGYTF
>TRBD1|TRBV5-1|-|TRBJ1-2
TGCGCCAGCAGCTTGGACAGGGGGAAGTGGAGTGGCTACACCTTC
CASSLDRGKWSGYTF
>TRBD1|TRBV7-9|-|TRBJ1-2
TGTGCCAGCAGCTCAATACCTACAGGGGGCAACTATGGCTACACCTTC
CASSSIPTGGNYGYTF
>-|TRBV28|once|TRBJ2-2
TGTGCCAGCAGTTTGGCCACCGGGGAGCTGTTTTTT
CASSLATGELFF
>TRBD1|TRBV2|-|TRBJ1-4
TGTGCCAGCAGCCAAGGGACAGGGGGCAACGAAAAACTGTTTTTT
CASSQGTGGNEKLFF
>TRBD2|TRBV4-1|-|TRBJ2-2
TGCGCCAGCAGCCATACTGGGACTAGCGGGGGGGCCAAAACCGGGGAGCTGTTTTTT
CASSHTGTSGGAKTGELFF
>TRBD2|TRBV7-9|-|TRBJ2-7
TGTGCCAGCAGCTTAGAGGTGGGAGGGTCCTACGAGCAGTACTTC
CASSLEVGGSYEQYF
>-|TRBV12-3/TRBV12-4|-|TRBJ1-2
TGTGCCAGCAGTGGCATTGGGCATGGCTACACCTTC
CASSGIGHGYTF
>TRBD1|TRBV7-9|-|TRBJ1-1
TGTGCCAGCAGCCCGGCCGGGACAGGGATTACTGAAGCTTTCTTT
CASSPAGTGITEAFF
>TRBD1|TRBV11-3|-|TRBJ1-1
TGTGCCAGCAGCTTAGAGACAGGGCTGAACACTGAAGCTTTCTTT
CASSLETGLNTEAFF
>TRBD1|TRBV30|-|TRBJ1-1
TGTGCCTGGAGGGGCAAGGACAGGGGCTGGTGGACTGAAGCTTTCTTT
CAWRGKDRGWWTEAFF
>-|TRBV2|many|TRBJ1-1
TGTGCCAGCAGCGAGGACAGGAACACTGAAGCTTTCTTT
CASSEDRNTEAFF
>TRBD2|TRBV7-6|-|TRBJ2-5
TGTGCCAGCAGCCTAACACTCAGGGAAGCGCGGGGGGCGTACCAAGAGACCCAGTACTTC
CASSLTLREARGAYQETQYF
>TRBD1|TRBV7-9|few|TRBJ1-1
TGTGCCAGCAGCACCGGACAGGGTAGCACTGAAGCTTTCTTT
CASSTGQGSTEAFF
>TRBD1|TRBV14|-|TRBJ1-2
TGTGCCAGCAGCCGCAGGGCGACAGGGACTGATGGCTACACCTTC
CASSRRATGTDGYTF
>TRBD1|TRBV7-6|-|TRBJ1-2
TGTGCCAGCAGCTTAGAGGCTACAGGGGCCTATGGCTACACCTTC
CASSLEATGAYGYTF
>TRBD2|TRBV7-8|-|TRBJ2-4
TGTGCCAGCAGCTTGGTCCGAGCGGGAGAGCTAGCCAAAAACATTCAGTACTTC
CASSLVRAGELAKNIQYF
>TRBD1|TRBV5-1|-|TRBJ2-3
TGCGCCAGCAGCTCGTGGCAGGGGGCTTCAGATACGCAGTATTTT
CASSSWQGASDTQYF
>-|TRBV30|-|TRBJ1-5
TGTGCCTGGACTCCGGACAGCCGGAGCAATCAGCCCCAGCATTTT
CAWTPDSRSNQPQHF
>-|TRBV6-5|-|TRBJ2-1
TGTGCCAGCAAGATCCAGGGAAAAGCCTACAATGAGCAGTTCTTC
CASKIQGKAYNEQFF
>TRBD1|TRBV2|-|TRBJ1-1
TGTGCCAGCACGCTCGACAGACAGGGTGAAGCTTTCTTT
CASTLDRQGEAFF
>TRBD1|TRBV28|-|TRBJ2-7
TGTGCCAGCAGCACCCCGGGACAGGGAAACGAGCAGTACTTC
CASSTPGQGNEQYF
>-|TRBV7-2|-|TRBJ2-1
TGTGCCAGCCGCGTGGGGGGGGGCGATGAGCAGTTCTTC
CASRVGGGDEQFF
>-|TRBV27|-|TRBJ1-5
TGTGCCAGCAGTCCCCTCAATCAGCCCCAGCATTTT
CASSPLNQPQHF
>-|TRBV19|once|TRBJ1-4
TGTGCCAGTAGTATAATACAGGGCAATGAAAAACTGTTTTTT
CASSIIQGNEKLFF
>TRBD1|TRBV27|-|TRBJ2-7
TGTGCCAGCGCCGAGGGGGCAGGGTGGTACGAGCAGTACTTC
CASAEGAGWYEQYF
>-|TRBV2|-|TRBJ1-4
TGTGCCAGCAGTGACCGGGTCCTCAATGAAAAACTGTTTTTT
CASSDRVLNEKLFF
>-|TRBV21-1|-|TRBJ1-2
TGTGCCAGCAGCAGGGATAGGACAGGGGGAGTATATTACTATGGCTACACCTTC
CASSRDRTGGVYYYGYTF
>-|TRBV30|-|TRBJ2-4
TGTGCCTGGAGTGTACAGTCTTACATTCAGTACTTC
CAWSVQSYIQYF
>-|TRBV4-2|few|TRBJ1-1
TGTGCCAGCAGCCAAGCGGGTGAGAGTTGGACTGAAGCTTTCTTT
CASSQAGESWTEAFF
>-|TRBV24-1|-|TRBJ2-5
TGTGCCACCAGTGAAGCAGGGTTGGTTGGAGAGACCCAGTACTTC
CATSEAGLVGETQYF
>-|TRBV15|-|TRBJ1-1
TGTGCCACCAGCAGAGACAGGCAGTCCACTGAAGCTTTCTTT
CATSRDRQSTEAFF
>-|TRBV27|-|TRBJ1-1
TGTGCCAGCCGAGCAATAGGGGCAGGTGATTACATGAACACTGAAGCTTTCTTT
CASRAIGAGDYMNTEAFF
>-|TRBV19|-|TRBJ2-7
TGTGCCACCAGGGGTACCGCCTACGAGCAGTACTTC
CATRGTAYEQYF
>TRBD2|TRBV18|-|TRBJ2-7
TGTGCCAGCTCACCAAGCCGGGAGGGGGTCGAGCAGTACTTC
CASSPSREGVEQYF
>TRBD1|TRBV27|few|TRBJ1-2
TGTGCCAGCAGTCCGACAGGGGAGGGCTACACCTTC
CASSPTGEGYTF
>TRBD1|TRBV7-2|-|TRBJ1-2
TGTGCCAGCAGCTTAAGGGGTACAGGGGTCGGTGGCTACACCTTC
CASSLRGTGVGGYTF
>-|TRBV29-1|-|TRBJ2-3
TGCAGCGTCAATAAGTGGACTCAAAGCACAGATACGCAGTATTTT
CSVNKWTQSTDTQYF
>TRBD1|TRBV29-1|-|TRBJ2-5
TGCAGCGCCCTACAGGGGAGAGAGACCCAGTACTTC
CSALQGRETQYF
>TRBD1|TRBV7-9|-|TRBJ2-5
TGTGCCAGCAGCCCCCGACAGGGTTGGGCCCAGTACTTC
CASSPRQGWAQYF
>-|TRBV7-6|-|TRBJ1-2
TGTGCCAGCAGCTTTTTCCCTGACATTACCGATAACTATGGCTACACCTTC
CASSFFPDITDNYGYTF
>-|TRBV15|-|TRBJ1-2
TGTGCCACCAGCAGCCAGGGTCGGATTGGCTACACCTTC
CATSSQGRIGYTF
>TRBD1|TRBV6-5|-|TRBJ1-2
TGTGCCAGCAGGGGACAGGGTATAGGTGGCTACACCTTC
CASRGQGIGGYTF
>-|TRBV5-6|once|TRBJ2-7
TGTGCCAGCAGCTTCGGGGGTATCTACGAGCAGTACTTC
CASSFGGIYEQYF